This T cell receptor (beta chain) was documented in a study of shared clonotypes between healthy human individuals. Study summary: Plates per donor: three CD4 naive, three CD4 memory, two CD8 naive, one CD8 memory.

TCRdb's table, derived via immunoSEQ multiplex PCR, lists solely in-frame clones and lacks some. This sample has 2 million to 2.5 million clones, with approximately 95% found just once. The CDR3 consists of 14 residues. V shed 5 bases, J shed 2 bases, and the junction held 6 bases outside the gene matches. Germline assignment: CDR1 SQVTM and CDR2 ANQGSEA. The receptor was derived from a man younger than 35 in good health. Some clones in this sample may be carry-over from other donors' samples. The specimen sequenced was naive CD4+ T cells from PBMCs. The subset: CD45RA+ positively selected. The V call is TRBV29-1, the J call TRBJ2-3, with 8 bases that match TRBD1. In DNA form, the CDR3 reads TGCAGCGTTCAAAGGACAGGGTTCACAGATACGCAGTATTTT. It codes for CSVQRTGFTDTQYF.